The source of this TCR beta chain is a study of identical twins. TCRdb ran MiXCR on the 5' RACE reads and lists one entry per CDR3 protein. Of a few hundred thousand distinct CDR3 sequences in the sample, more than 9% are singletons; the top ten hold 2.5% to 3.5%. Study-level findings and limits: Sharing of beta out-of-frame sequences by twins showed a weaker excess. Cord blood beta clonotypes that were abundant carried fewer insertions, and memory repertoires showed no such trend.

In regard to this clonotype: Its target is not known.

The same data also went into a second study, on yellow fever vaccine responses in identical twins.

The sample comprised PBMCs. This TCR was sampled from a woman aged 18-29 years in good health.

In nucleotides, the CDR3 is TGTGCCAGCAGCTTAGGTCGACTAGCGGGAGCCGGCACAGATACGCAGTATTTT. This gives the protein CASSLGRLAGAGTDTQYF. This rearrangement joins TRBV11-2 to TRBJ2-3; 12 bases match TRBD2. V was clipped by 1 base and J by 1 base; unmatched bases: 6. Germline V gives CDR1 SGHAT, CDR2 FQNNGV. This CDR3 region has 18 residues.